A selection of T cell receptor beta chains follows, all from one sample in a study of human T cells and chemical hapten exposure. One entry per CDR3 protein, called by TCRdb with MiXCR from the RACE reads. The sample carries 70,000 to 90,000 distinct CDR3 sequences, about 10% recorded once. Sequencing was performed on whole blood, taken in connection with sensitization to the hapten diphenylcyclopropenone (DPC). The receptors stem from a woman between 45 and 65 years old with alopecia areata. Some clones in this sample may be carry-over from other donors' samples. The conserved cysteine and the conserved F or W are not part of the CDR3 here. Each record gives: D gene, J gene, V gene, CDR3 length, CDR3 protein. A D gene is named only where the DNA matches it firmly.

TRBD2 TRBJ2-7 TRBV7-2 16 ASSLRTGGGTTNYEQY
TRBD1 TRBJ1-1 TRBV2 14 ASSVGQGRLNTEAF
- TRBJ2-3 TRBV29-1 13 SVEEGTGLTDAQY
TRBD1 TRBJ2-7 TRBV4-3 14 ASSHGPGQVVVEQY
- TRBJ1-6 TRBV28 10 ATTRANSPLH
- TRBJ1-2 TRBV5-6 11 ASSREENYGYT
- TRBJ1-4 TRBV5-1 13 ASSLGTERNEKLF
- TRBJ2-5 TRBV20-1 11 SASTGGEETQY
- TRBJ2-7 TRBV15 11 ATSSGSAYEQY
- TRBJ2-1 TRBV7-2 10 ASRSLWGEQF
- TRBJ2-7 TRBV7-6 15 ASSLSPQVGASYEQY